The 5 T cell receptor beta chains below all came from one sample that was sequenced in a study of T cell repertoires in cytomegalovirus infection. No cognate antigen is known for these TCRs. TCRdb independently ran MiXCR on the reads; one entry per CDR3 protein. The data show approximately 110,000 distinct CDR3 sequences, around 31% seen once. The input for sequencing was CD8+ T cells from cultured PBMCs, taken from culture after CMV antigen stimulation. The source is a human donor in good health (CMV status not recorded). Some clones in this sample may be carry-over from other donors' samples.

This clonotype was detected a few times. The V call is TRBV5-4, the J call TRBJ2-7; TRBD1 aligns across 7 bases. With V trimmed by 4 bases and J by 2 bases, 6 bases remained unmatched. This CDR3 is 14 amino acids long. Germline values: CDR1 SGHNT, CDR2 YYREEE (reference sequence). The CDR3: CASSPPGQTYEQYF. CDR3 coding DNA: TGTGCCAGCAGCCCTCCGGGACAGACCTACGAGCAGTACTTC.

The chain couples TRBV7-8 to TRBJ2-2; no clear D. The CDR3 contains 16 residues. Germline CDR1 SGHVS, CDR2 FQNEAQ. With 1 base removed from V and 4 bases from J, the gap between germline ends came to 13 bases. This CDR3 is CASSLDLPLATGELFF. CDR3 nucleotide sequence: TGTGCCAGCAGCTTAGATCTACCGTTAGCCACCGGGGAGCTGTTTTTT.

This rearrangement joins TRBV24-1 to TRBJ2-3; the D gene is possibly TRBD1 (6 bases). CDR1 is KGHDR and CDR2 is SFDVKD in the germline V gene. This CDR3 is built from 13 residues. The V gene lost 6 bases and the J gene lost 3 bases, with 9 bases spanning the gap. The CDR3 DNA reads as TGTGCCACCAGTCCACAGGGAACAGATACGCAGTATTTT. Amino acid sequence: CATSPQGTDTQYF.

This clonotype occurred many times. The rearrangement links TRBV7-2 to TRBJ2-7; possible D gene TRBD1, 6 bases. The CDR3 has 12 amino acids. V was trimmed by 5 bases and J by 6 bases, leaving 11 bases between them. Per the germline V gene, CDR1 is SGHTA and CDR2 is FQGNSA. CDR3 sequence reads: CASSPQGSEQYF. The CDR3 bases are TGTGCCAGCAGCCCACAGGGTTCCGAGCAGTACTTC.

The chain uses TRBV4-1 and TRBJ1-1; D unresolved. The CDR3 contains 17 residues. Germline V gives CDR1 MGHRA, CDR2 YSYEKL. Trimming removed 0 bases at V and 1 base at J, with 15 bases between. The CDR3 reads CASSQDNLRFTNTEAFF. The DNA for the CDR3 is TGCGCCAGCAGCCAAGATAATCTGAGGTTTACGAACACTGAAGCTTTCTTT.